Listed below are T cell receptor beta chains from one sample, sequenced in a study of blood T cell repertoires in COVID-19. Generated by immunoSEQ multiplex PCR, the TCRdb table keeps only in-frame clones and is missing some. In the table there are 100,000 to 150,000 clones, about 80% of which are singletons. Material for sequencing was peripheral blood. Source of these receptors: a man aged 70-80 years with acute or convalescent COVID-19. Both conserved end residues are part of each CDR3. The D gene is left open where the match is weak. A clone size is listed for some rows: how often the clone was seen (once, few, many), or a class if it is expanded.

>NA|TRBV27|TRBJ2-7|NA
TGTGCCAGCAGTTTAATATCGGACTCCGAGCAGTACTTC
CASSLISDSEQYF
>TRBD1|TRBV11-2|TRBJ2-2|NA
TGTGCCAGCAGCTTAGTCACAGGGGGCACCGGGGAGCTGTTTTTT
CASSLVTGGTGELFF
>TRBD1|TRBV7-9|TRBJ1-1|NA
TGTGCCAGCAGCCTACAATGGACAGGGGGAGAGACTTTCTTT
CASSLQWTGGETFF
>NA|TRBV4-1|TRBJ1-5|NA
TGCGCCAGCAGCCAAGAGATCTATAGCAATCAGCCCCAGCATTTT
CASSQEIYSNQPQHF
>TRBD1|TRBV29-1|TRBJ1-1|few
TGCAGCGCTCAACCCGGGACAGGGAACACTGAAGCTTTCTTT
CSAQPGTGNTEAFF
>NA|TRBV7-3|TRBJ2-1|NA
TGTGCCAGCAGCTTAGTTCAGGGTAAGGGTGAGCAGTTCTTC
CASSLVQGKGEQFF
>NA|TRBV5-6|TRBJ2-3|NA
TGTGCCAGCAGCCCCACAGGGACAGATACGCAGTATTTT
CASSPTGTDTQYF
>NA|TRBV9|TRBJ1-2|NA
TGTGCCAGCAGCATCGATGGTCAGCGGAACTATGGCTACACCTTC
CASSIDGQRNYGYTF
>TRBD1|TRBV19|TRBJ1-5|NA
TGTGCCAGTTCCACAGGGGCCTCGTATCAGCCCCAGCATTTT
CASSTGASYQPQHF
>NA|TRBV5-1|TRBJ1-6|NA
TGCGCCAGCAGCCTCGGGGAGACCTATTCACCCCTCCACTTT
CASSLGETYSPLHF
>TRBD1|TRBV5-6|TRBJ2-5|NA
TGTGCCAGCAGTTTCGACAGGGACGAGACCCAGTACTTC
CASSFDRDETQYF
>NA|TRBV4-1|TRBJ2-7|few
TGCGCCAGCAGCCTCACTAGCTCCTACGAGCAGTACTTC
CASSLTSSYEQYF
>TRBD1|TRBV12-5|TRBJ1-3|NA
TGTGCTAGTGGCCTAGAGACAGGGTTGGGGAGCTCGACTGGAAACACCATATATTTT
CASGLETGLGSSTGNTIYF
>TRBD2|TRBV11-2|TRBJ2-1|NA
TGTGCCAGCAGCTTAGGTAACGGACTAGCGGGAGATGAGCAGTTCTTC
CASSLGNGLAGDEQFF
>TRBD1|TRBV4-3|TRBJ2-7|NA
TGCGCCAGCAGCCAAGATAGGGACAGGGGGTCCTACGAGCAGTACTTC
CASSQDRDRGSYEQYF
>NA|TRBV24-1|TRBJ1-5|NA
TGTGCCACCAGTGATGCAGGGCAGGCGTATAGCAATCAGCCCCAGCATTTT
CATSDAGQAYSNQPQHF
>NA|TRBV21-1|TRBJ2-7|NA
TGTGCCAGCAGCAATTGTGGGAGGGAAGAGTACGAGCAGTACTTC
CASSNCGREEYEQYF
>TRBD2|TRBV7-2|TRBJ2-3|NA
TGTGCCAGCACCCTAGGGACTAGCGGTGATACGCAGTATTTT
CASTLGTSGDTQYF
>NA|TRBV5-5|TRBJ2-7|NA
TGTGCCAGCAGCCCCCTGAGGAGTATAACCTACGAGCAGTACTTC
CASSPLRSITYEQYF
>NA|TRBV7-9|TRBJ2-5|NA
TGTGCCAGCAGCCTTATGGGGGGAGAAGAGACCCAGTACTTC
CASSLMGGEETQYF
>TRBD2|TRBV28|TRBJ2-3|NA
TGTGCCAGCACCCCGCTAGCGGGGGCAGATACGCAGTATTTT
CASTPLAGADTQYF
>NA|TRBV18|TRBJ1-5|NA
TGTGCCAGCTCAGGCCAACAGAACCCCAATCAGCCCCAGCATTTT
CASSGQQNPNQPQHF
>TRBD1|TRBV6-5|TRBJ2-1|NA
TGTGCCAGCAGTTCTCGGACAGGGGGTGAATACAATGAGCAGTTCTTC
CASSSRTGGEYNEQFF
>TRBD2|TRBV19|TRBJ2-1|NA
TGTGCCAGTAGTACACAGCTAGCGGGAGGGCTCAATGAGCAGTTCTTC
CASSTQLAGGLNEQFF
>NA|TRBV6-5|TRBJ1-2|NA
TGTGCCAGCAGGGGAGGACTGAAGGGGTATGGCTACACCTTC
CASRGGLKGYGYTF
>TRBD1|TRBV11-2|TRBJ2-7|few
TGTGCCAGCAGCACTCGGACAGGGGTTGCCGCGGGGTACGAGCAGTACTTC
CASSTRTGVAAGYEQYF
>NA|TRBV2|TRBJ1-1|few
TGTGCCAGCAGCGCCCGGGGCAGGGAGGGCACTGAAGCTTTCTTT
CASSARGREGTEAFF
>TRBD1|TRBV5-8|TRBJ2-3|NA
TGTGCCAGCAGCTTTGACAGGGGGCTTACAGATACGCAGTATTTT
CASSFDRGLTDTQYF
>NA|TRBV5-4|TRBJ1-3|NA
TGTGCCAGCAGCCCGGGGACTGGAAACACCATATATTTT
CASSPGTGNTIYF
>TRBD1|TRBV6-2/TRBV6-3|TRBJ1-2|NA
TGTGCCAGCAGTTACTCGGCGGACAGGACGTGGGGAGGCTACACCTTC
CASSYSADRTWGGYTF
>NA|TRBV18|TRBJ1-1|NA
TGTGCCAGCTCGCGGCAGTATCGGGGGGAGGGAACTGAAGCTTTCTTT
CASSRQYRGEGTEAFF
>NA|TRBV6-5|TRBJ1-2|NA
TGTGCCAGCATTAAATCGGGGGGCGACTATGGCTACACCTTC
CASIKSGGDYGYTF
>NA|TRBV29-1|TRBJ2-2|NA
TGCAGCGTTGGTGTCAGAACGAACACCGGGGAGCTGTTTTTT
CSVGVRTNTGELFF
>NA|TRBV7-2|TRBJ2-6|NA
TGTGCCAGCAGCTTAGACTCAGCGGCGATCCGCTCTGGGGCCAACGTCCTGACTTTC
CASSLDSAAIRSGANVLTF
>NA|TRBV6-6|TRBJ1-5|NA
TGTGCCAGCATGCGTGGGCAGCTCAATCAGCCCCAGCATTTT
CASMRGQLNQPQHF
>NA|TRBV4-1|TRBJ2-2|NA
TGCGCCAGCAGCCAACGGGAGAACACCGGGGAGCTGTTTTTT
CASSQRENTGELFF
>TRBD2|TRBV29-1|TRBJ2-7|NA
TGCAGCGTTGAAGACGGAAGCGGGGGTACCGGTTACGAGCAGTACTTC
CSVEDGSGGTGYEQYF
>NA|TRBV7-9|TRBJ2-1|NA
TGTGCCAGCAGCTTAAACGGTGAGCAGTTCTTC
CASSLNGEQFF
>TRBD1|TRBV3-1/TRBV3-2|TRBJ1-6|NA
TGTGCCAGCGCACGACAGGGTGAGAACTCACCCCTCCACTTT
CASARQGENSPLHF
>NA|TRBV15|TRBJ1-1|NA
TGTGCCACCAGCACGGGCGGGTCTGGTAGGAACACTGAAGCTTTCTTT
CATSTGGSGRNTEAFF
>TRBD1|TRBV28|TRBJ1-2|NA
TGTGCCAGCAGTGCGATTCGGGACAGATACTATGGCTACACCTTC
CASSAIRDRYYGYTF
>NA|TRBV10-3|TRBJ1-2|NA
TGTGCCATCAGTGAGACAGCAAACGTCTATGGCTACACCTTC
CAISETANVYGYTF
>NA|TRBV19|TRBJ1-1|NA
TGTGCCAGTAGTATATCCCCCGCCGGGGACACTGAAGCTTTCTTT
CASSISPAGDTEAFF
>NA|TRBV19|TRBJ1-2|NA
TGTGCCAGTAGTATAGCTGCTAACTATGGCTACACCTTC
CASSIAANYGYTF
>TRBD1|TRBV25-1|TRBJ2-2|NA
TGTGCCAGCAGTGACTCCCCGGGACAGGGAACCGGGGAGCTGTTTTTT
CASSDSPGQGTGELFF
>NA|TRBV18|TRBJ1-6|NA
TGTGCCAGCTCTCCCCGGGACAAGAATTCACCCCTCCACTTT
CASSPRDKNSPLHF
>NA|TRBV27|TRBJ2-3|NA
TGTGCCAGCAGTTTACAGAGCACAGATACGCAGTATTTT
CASSLQSTDTQYF
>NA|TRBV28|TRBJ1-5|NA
TGTGCCAGCAGTTATGTGGTGGGCAGGGCTAGCAATCAGCCCCAGCATTTT
CASSYVVGRASNQPQHF
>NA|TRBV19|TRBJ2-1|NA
TGTGCCAGTAGTAGGGGCTCTAACAATGAGCAGTTCTTC
CASSRGSNNEQFF
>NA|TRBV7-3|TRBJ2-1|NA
TGTGCCAGCAGCTTAACTTTTGACAGCAATGAGCAGTTCTTC
CASSLTFDSNEQFF